Listed here is a single TCR beta chain. Its specificity is unknown. Documented time point: week 47, end of study. The investigators gave 300 ug of mutant IDH1 20-mer peptide in each vaccine dose, together with topical imiquimod. Profiling relied on immunoSEQ multiplex PCR, and the TCRdb table lists in-frame clones only, not all of them. Of under 15,000 clones listed, around three quarters were seen once; the top ten hold about 4%. The data are from a study of a mutant IDH1 vaccine in newly diagnosed glioma. This CDR3 comprises 16 residues. CDR1 is LNHNV and CDR2 is YYDKDF in the germline V gene (reference sequence). V gave up 0 bases and J gave up 5 bases, with 13 bases separating them.

The receptor was derived from a woman in her forties with glioma. Sequences were derived from PBMCs, sampled from a glioma patient whose treatment included an IDH1 peptide vaccine. The chain combines TRBV15 with TRBJ2-2; TRBD2 is a possible D gene (6 bases). The CDR3 bases are TGTGCCACCAGCAGAGAGGGGACTCGTGGGACCGGGGAGCTGTTTTTT. Translation: CATSREGTRGTGELFF. The full variable domain, completed using reference TRBV15 and TRBJ2-2, is DAMVIQNPRYQVTQFGKPVTLSCSQTLNHNVMYWYQQKSSQAPKLLFHYYDKDFNNEADTPDNFQSRRPNTSFCFLDIRSPGLGDTAMYLCATSREGTRGTGELFFGEGSRLTVL.